This TCR beta chain was observed in a study of memory CD4+ T cells and cytomegalovirus serostatus. This CDR3 spans 13 amino acids. Trimming shortened V by 3 bases and J by 5 bases, and 8 bases separated the two germline ends. CDR1 is KGHSH, CDR2 LQKENI, per germline. This clone was seen only a few times. Profiled with immunoSEQ multiplex PCR; TCRdb holds only in-frame clones, not every one. The sample includes about 60,000 clones, 70% to 85% of them seen just once. The sort gate was single viable CD3+CD4+CD8-CD45RO+ cells for memory CD4+ T cells. Sequencing used memory CD4+ T cells from blood. This rearrangement joins TRBV18 to TRBJ1-5; possibly TRBD1 for D (5 bases). The clonotype was recovered from an adult in good health and CMV-seropositive. The CDR3 sequence: CASSPQGDQPQHF. The CDR3 bases are TGTGCCAGCTCACCCCAGGGCGATCAGCCCCAGCATTTT.